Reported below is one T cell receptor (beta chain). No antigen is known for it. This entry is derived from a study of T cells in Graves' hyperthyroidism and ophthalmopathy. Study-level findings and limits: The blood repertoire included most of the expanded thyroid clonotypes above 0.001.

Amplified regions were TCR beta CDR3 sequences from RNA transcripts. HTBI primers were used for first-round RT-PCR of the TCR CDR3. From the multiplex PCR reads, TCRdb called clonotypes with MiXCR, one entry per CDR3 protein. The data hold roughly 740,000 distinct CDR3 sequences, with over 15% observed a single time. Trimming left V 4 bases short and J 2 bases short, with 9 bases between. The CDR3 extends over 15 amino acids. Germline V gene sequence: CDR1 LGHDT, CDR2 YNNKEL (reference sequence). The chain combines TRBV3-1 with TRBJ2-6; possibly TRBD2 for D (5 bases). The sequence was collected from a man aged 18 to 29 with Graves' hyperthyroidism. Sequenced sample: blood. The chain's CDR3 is CASSRKGAGANVLTF. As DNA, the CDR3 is TGTGCCAGCAGCCGAAAGGGAGCTGGGGCCAACGTCCTGACTTTC.